These 24 T cell receptor beta chains originate from one sample sequenced in a study of blood T cell repertoires in COVID-19 (TCRdb year 2020). Library generation was performed with the immunoSEQ multiplex PCR assay. The table comes from immuneACCESS by way of TCRdb, which keeps in-frame sequences with V and J called. Part of the clones is missing from these tables; in studies checked, under half for an unresolved V gene and the rest for unknown reasons. The sample records around 230,000 clones, 82% of which are singletons. The ten largest clones add up to 15% of the sample. The specimen sequenced was PBMCs or T cells enriched from blood (not recorded which). These receptors originate from a man in his forties who had recovered from COVID-19.

The V and J genes are TRBV29-1 and TRBJ2-7; D unclear. V lost 5 bases to trimming and J lost 5 bases, with 7 bases between them. CDR3 length: 10 amino acids. Germline V gene lookup returns CDR1 SQVTM and CDR2 ANQGSEA. The DNA for the CDR3 is TGCAGCGTTCAGGTGGACGAGCAGTACTTC. This sequence encodes CSVQVDEQYF.

The V gene is TRBV3-1 (or the pseudogene TRBV3-2), the J gene TRBJ2-7; D might be TRBD2 (6 bases). With 4 bases removed from V and 4 bases from J, the gap between germline ends came to 14 bases. This CDR3 has 14 residues. Germline V lookup: CDR1 LGHDT, CDR2 YNNKEL (reference sequence). The CDR3: CASSPVEGLYEQYF. DNA of the CDR3: TGTGCCAGCAGCCCAGTGGAGGGGTTATACGAGCAGTACTTC.

CDR3 nucleotide sequence: TGCGCCAGCAGCGGGGGACAGGATAACTCTGGAAACACCATATATTTT. Protein product: CASSGGQDNSGNTIYF. V and J are TRBV5-1 and TRBJ1-3, with TRBD1 identical over 8 bases. Germline CDR1 is SGHRS and CDR2 is YFSETQ. CDR3 length: 16 amino acids. J lost 0 bases, V lost 4 bases, and 6 bases had no gene match.

The rearrangement joins TRBV2 to TRBJ2-1; 7 nucleotides agree with TRBD2. Looked up from germline, CDR1 is SNHLY and CDR2 is FYNNEI. This CDR3 is 16 amino acids long. V lost 1 base to trimming and J lost 9 bases; unmatched junction nucleotides: 12. The CDR3 region has the DNA TGTGCCAGCAGTGAAGAGATGGGCGGGAGAGGAGGTGAGCAGTTCTTC. This translates into CASSEEMGGRGGEQFF. The full variable domain, its missing parts supplied by reference TRBV2 and TRBJ2-1, is EPEVTQTPSHQVTQMGQEVILRCVPISNHLYFYWYRQILGQKVEFLVSFYNNEISEKSEIFDDQFSVERPDGSNFTLKIRSTKLEDSAMYFCASSEEMGGRGGEQFFGPGTRLTVL.

This sequence joins TRBV10-1 and TRBJ2-1; D gene ambiguous. V lost 0 bases, J lost 1 base, and 4 bases lay in between. This CDR3 spans 14 amino acids. The V gene's germline CDR1 is WNHNN and CDR2 SYGVQD (reference sequence). In nucleotides, the CDR3 is TGCGCCAGCAGTGAGTCGAGGTCCTACAATGAGCAGTTCTTC. Its protein is CASSESRSYNEQFF.

The gene calls are TRBV27 and TRBJ1-5; 9 positions agree with TRBD1. Germline lookup yields CDR1 MNHEY and CDR2 SMNVEV (reference sequence). There are 17 residues in the CDR3. J gave up 4 bases and V 4 bases, and 11 bases lay outside the gene matches. In DNA, the CDR3 is TGTGCCAGCAGTTCCTTACAGGGGGCACTCAATAATCAGCCCCAGCATTTT. It encodes CASSSLQGALNNQPQHF.

The rearrangement uses TRBV16 and TRBJ1-5; D not certain. CDR3 length: 13 amino acids. Between the trimmed V and J ends, which lost 2 bases and 7 bases, there was a span of 9 bases. CDR1 KGHSY and CDR2 FQNENV come from the germline V gene. CDR3 amino acids: CASSQASNQPQHF. CDR3 DNA sequence: TGTGCCAGCAGCCAAGCGAGTAACCAGCCCCAGCATTTT.

This chain joins TRBV30 and TRBJ2-6; TRBD2 matches at 8 bases. CDR1 is GTSNPN, CDR2 SVGIG, per germline (reference sequence). The length of the CDR3 is 19 residues. The trim removed 2 bases at V and 2 bases at J, leaving 14 bases unmatched. Here the CDR3 DNA reads TGTGCCTGGAGTCCCCCTCAGGGAAGAGCGGGGGCTGGGGCCAACGTCCTGACTTTC. This gives the protein CAWSPPQGRAGAGANVLTF.

The chain uses TRBV18 and TRBJ2-5; 8 positions agree with TRBD2. This CDR3 comprises 12 residues. Trimming removed 6 bases from V and 5 bases from J; junction bases left unmatched: 2. The germline V gene encodes CDR1 KGHSH and CDR2 LQKENI. For the CDR3, the DNA is TGTGCCAGCTCCACTAGCGGTGAGACCCAGTACTTC. This sequence encodes CASSTSGETQYF.

This rearrangement joins TRBV7-2 to TRBJ2-2, with D tentatively TRBD2 (6 bases). The V gene lost 5 bases and the J gene lost 1 base, with 14 bases spanning the gap. The CDR3 spans 16 residues. Germline assignment: CDR1 SGHTA and CDR2 FQGNSA. The CDR3 is CASSPRGRRNTGELFF. The DNA for the CDR3 is TGTGCCAGCAGCCCTCGGGGGAGAAGGAACACCGGGGAGCTGTTTTTT. The full variable domain, with the rest looked up from reference TRBV7-2 and TRBJ2-2, is GAGVSQSPSNKVTEKGKDVELRCDPISGHTALYWYRQSLGQGLEFLIYFQGNSAPDKSGLPSDRFSAERTGGSVSTLTIQRTQQEDSAVYLCASSPRGRRNTGELFFGEGSRLTVL.

This clone occurred a few times. The genes are TRBV7-3 and TRBJ2-5, with TRBD2 matching 7 bases. This CDR3 spans 15 amino acids. Losses at the gene ends were 1 base for V and 2 bases for J; bases not matched to a gene: 4. From germline, CDR1 is SGHTA and CDR2 FQGTGA. CDR3 nucleotides: TGTGCCAGCAGCTTAAACGGCGGGGGACAAGAGACCCAGTACTTC. Its translation is CASSLNGGGQETQYF.

This clone was counted once. J is TRBJ1-5 and V is TRBV6-6; no definite D call. Trimming removed 6 bases at V and 0 bases at J, with 12 bases between. The CDR3 has 15 amino acids. Germline V gives CDR1 MNHNY, CDR2 SVGAGI (reference sequence). The chain's CDR3 is CASSQTSNSNQPQHF. The CDR3 DNA reads TGTGCCAGCAGCCAGACATCCAATAGCAATCAGCCCCAGCATTTT.

The J gene is TRBJ1-3, the V gene TRBV7-9; 8 bases map to TRBD1. The ends lost 4 bases at V and 0 bases at J; junction bases unmatched: 11. This CDR3 is built from 18 residues. Germline CDR1 SEHNR, CDR2 FQNEAQ (reference sequence). CDR3 in amino acids: CASSWRPGTGYSGNTIYF. CDR3 nucleotides: TGTGCCAGCAGCTGGAGACCCGGGACAGGCTACTCTGGAAACACCATATATTTT.

J is TRBJ2-1 and V is TRBV4-2; TRBD1 matches 7 bases. The CDR3 extends over 14 amino acids. After removal of 1 base from V and 7 bases from J, the junction contained 4 bases not matched to a gene. Germline V CDR1 and CDR2: LGHNA, YNFKEQ. This chain's CDR3 is CASSQADRVNEQFF. The CDR3 DNA reads TGTGCCAGCAGCCAAGCCGACAGGGTGAATGAGCAGTTCTTC.

The chain recombines TRBV15 with TRBJ2-3; the D is unclear. With 2 bases removed from V and 6 bases from J, the gap between germline ends came to 9 bases. Germline V lookup: CDR1 LNHNV, CDR2 YYDKDF (reference sequence). This CDR3 comprises 13 residues. The CDR3 loop reads CATSRPISDTQYF. CDR3 nucleotides: TGTGCCACCAGCAGACCCATTTCCGATACGCAGTATTTT.

This clone showed up just once. The V gene is TRBV27, the J gene TRBJ1-6, with D tentatively TRBD1 (6 bases). The CDR3 spans 16 residues. Germline-derived CDR1 and CDR2 are MNHEY and SMNVEV (reference sequence). V gave up 6 bases and J gave up 7 bases, with 19 bases separating them. This CDR3 reads CASSLGTQGGNSPLHF. The CDR3 DNA sequence: TGTGCCAGCAGCCTAGGGACACAAGGGGGAAATTCACCCCTCCACTTT.

The count of this clone is one. This chain links TRBV9 with TRBJ1-2, with 9 bases that match TRBD1. Germline V lookup: CDR1 SGDLS, CDR2 YYNGEE. The CDR3 has 14 amino acids. The J segment lost 7 bases and the V segment lost 5 bases, leaving 9 bases of the junction unmatched. CDR3 sequence: CASSADRGMSGYTF. CDR3 coding DNA: TGTGCCAGCAGTGCGGACAGGGGTATGAGTGGCTACACCTTC.

The chain joins TRBV7-2 to TRBJ1-2; D uncertain. The V gene's germline CDR1 is SGHTA and CDR2 FQGNSA. CDR3 length: 14 residues. The V end lost 2 bases, the J end lost 7 bases, and 14 bases lay between the germline ends. In nucleotides, the CDR3 is TGTGCCAGCAGCTTACTTGGCAGGTCTGGTGGCTACACCTTC. Translated, it gives CASSLLGRSGGYTF.

The gene calls are TRBV7-2 and TRBJ2-3; 7 bases line up with TRBD1. The length of the CDR3 is 13 residues. Germline V CDR1 and CDR2: SGHTA, FQGNSA. The ends lost 6 bases at V and 6 bases at J; junction bases unmatched: 6. CDR3 DNA sequence: TGTGCCAGCAGACCCGGGACAGAGGATACGCAGTATTTT. This codes for CASRPGTEDTQYF.

The V gene is TRBV7-2, the J gene TRBJ1-2; perhaps TRBD1 as D (5 bases). The CDR3 is 16 residues long. Between the trimmed V and J ends, which lost 5 bases and 4 bases, there was a span of 20 bases. The V gene's germline CDR1 is SGHTA and CDR2 FQGNSA. CDR3 sequence: CASSQRGGEFIYGYTF. The CDR3 DNA is TGTGCCAGCAGCCAGAGGGGAGGTGAATTCATCTATGGCTACACCTTC.

V is TRBV10-1 and J is TRBJ2-5; tentative D call: TRBD1 (5 bases). Trimming took 6 bases from V and 7 from J, leaving 12 bases between them. There are 12 residues in the CDR3. Germline CDR1 reads WNHNN; CDR2 reads SYGVQD (reference sequence). CDR3 region: CASSPTDGTQYF. DNA of the CDR3: TGCGCCAGCAGCCCGACAGACGGGACCCAGTACTTC.

This rearrangement joins TRBV27 to TRBJ2-3, with 8 positions matching TRBD1. The CDR3 is 16 amino acids. CDR1 is MNHEY, CDR2 SMNVEV, per germline (reference sequence). Trimming at V came to 5 bases and at J to 5 bases, leaving 12 bases not matched to a gene. The DNA for the CDR3 is TGTGCCAGCAGTCCCCGGGACAGGCCCTCATTAGATACGCAGTATTTT. It codes for CASSPRDRPSLDTQYF.

The chain carries TRBV29-1 and TRBJ1-3; weak D call: TRBD1 (5 bases). The V gene's germline CDR1 is SQVTM and CDR2 ANQGSEA. V was pared by 7 bases and J by 1 base, with 14 bases between. The CDR3 is 14 residues long. The CDR3 reads CSAGPGDSGNTIYF. CDR3 nucleotides: TGCAGCGCGGGGCCGGGGGATTCTGGAAACACCATATATTTT.

This chain joins TRBV5-1 and TRBJ1-1; TRBD1 agrees at 7 bases. The CDR3 is 15 amino acids. Germline CDR1 reads SGHRS; CDR2 reads YFSETQ. After removal of 4 bases from V and 2 bases from J, the junction contained 8 bases not matched to a gene. CDR3: CASSPRDRENTEAFF. DNA of the CDR3: TGCGCCAGCAGCCCCCGGGACAGAGAAAACACTGAAGCTTTCTTT.